This T cell receptor beta chain is drawn from a study of OX40 agonist ivuxolimab in advanced cancers. Germline loops: CDR1 SGHNT, CDR2 YYREEE (reference sequence). The V and J ends lost 2 bases and 0 bases, in that order; junction bases with no gene match: 6. The CDR3 is made up of 16 amino acids. Sequencing used immunoSEQ multiplex PCR; TCRdb keeps in-frame clones, though not all of them. The table shows nearly 60,000 clones, with about 81% occurring only once. In the case of this clone: Its antigen is not identified.

Whole-study findings and limits: In the 0.1-3.0 mg/kg groups, partial responders showed among the lowest expansion.

The chain uses TRBV5-4 and TRBJ1-1, with 8 positions matching TRBD1. The sample here was CD4+ or CD8+ T cells sorted from blood, taken in a trial of the OX40 agonist ivuxolimab. This receptor was identified in an adult with an advanced solid tumor such as melanoma, head and neck, liver or kidney cancer. The CDR3 sequence is CASSFGTGSLNTEAFF. In DNA, the CDR3 is TGTGCCAGCAGCTTTGGGACAGGATCTCTGAACACTGAAGCTTTCTTT.